The source of this T cell receptor beta chain is a study of OX40 agonist ivuxolimab in advanced cancers. The V gene end was trimmed by 3 bases and the J gene end by 5 bases; junction bases not matched to a gene: 8. The germline gives CDR1 KGHSH, CDR2 LQKENI. The CDR3 totals 15 residues. Using immunoSEQ multiplex PCR, the repertoire was profiled, and TCRdb retains in-frame clones only, with some absent. Of 69,000 or so clones listed, approximately 82% are singletons. The sample here was CD4+ or CD8+ T cells sorted from blood, taken in a trial of the OX40 agonist ivuxolimab. This TCR was sampled from an adult with an advanced solid tumor such as melanoma, head and neck, liver or kidney cancer. The rearrangement uses TRBV18 and TRBJ1-2; 8 bases align to TRBD1. CDR3 in DNA: TGTGCCAGCTCACCGACAGGGGATTCGCTTTATGGCTACACCTTC. This translates into CASSPTGDSLYGYTF. The whole variable domain, remainder taken from reference TRBV18 and TRBJ1-2, is NAGVMQNPRHLVRRRGQEARLRCSPMKGHSHVYWYRQLPEEGLKFMVYLQKENIIDESGMPKERFSAEFPKEGPSILRIQQVVRGDSAAYFCASSPTGDSLYGYTFGSGTRLTVV.